These 17 T cell receptor beta chains originate from one sample sequenced in a study of cytomegalovirus exposure and HLA in healthy donors. The primer mix had 60 Vbeta and 13 Jbeta primers. Sequencing was performed with immunoSEQ multiplex PCR; in TCRdb, only in-frame clones are kept and a portion is missing. Its listing shows approximately 140,000 clones. Sequenced input: PBMCs. The receptors here all came from a woman aged 50 to 60 in good health and CMV-seronegative.

The genes are TRBV28 and TRBJ1-1, with 7 bases fitting TRBD1. The CDR3 runs to 11 residues. V lost 7 bases to trimming and J lost 11 bases; unmatched junction nucleotides: 7. CDR1 MDHEN and CDR2 SYDVKM come from the germline V gene. CDR3 loop: CASTEGAIAFF. As DNA, the CDR3 is TGTGCCAGCACGGAGGGGGCGATTGCTTTCTTT.

The V and J genes are TRBV6-6 and TRBJ2-1; the match to TRBD1 covers 9 bases. With V trimmed by 0 bases and J by 7 bases, 4 bases remained unmatched. Germline V gene data show CDR1 as MNHNY and CDR2 as SVGAGI (reference sequence). The CDR3 contains 15 residues. Written as DNA, the CDR3 is TGTGCCAGCAGTTACTCGAGCGGGACAGGGAATGAGCAGTTCTTC. Amino acid sequence: CASSYSSGTGNEQFF.

The chain carries TRBV5-1 and TRBJ2-3; perhaps TRBD1 as D (7 bases). The CDR3 is 14 residues long. Germline V lookup: CDR1 SGHRS, CDR2 YFSETQ. The V end lost 5 bases, the J end lost 1 base, and 11 bases lay between the germline ends. CDR3 in DNA: TGCGCCAGCAGTGCGGGACAGCGCACAGATACGCAGTATTTT. It yields the protein CASSAGQRTDTQYF. Filled out from reference TRBV5-1 and TRBJ2-3, the complete variable domain reads KAGVTQTPRYLIKTRGQQVTLSCSPISGHRSVSWYQQTPGQGLQFLFEYFSETQRNKGNFPGRFSGRQFSNSRSEMNVSTLELGDSALYLCASSAGQRTDTQYFGPGTRLTVL.

The chain carries TRBV7-2 and TRBJ1-1; D unresolved. The CDR3 loop spans 15 amino acids. The germline V gene has CDR1 SGHTA and CDR2 FQGNSA. Trimming removed 5 bases from V and 0 bases from J, with 13 bases in between. The CDR3 region has the DNA TGTGCCAGCAGCGCGCAGGTGAACATGAACACTGAAGCTTTCTTT. Residues: CASSAQVNMNTEAFF.

The rearrangement links TRBV9 to TRBJ2-1, with 10 nucleotides matching TRBD2. The CDR3 totals 18 residues. Trimming at V came to 0 bases and at J to 0 bases, leaving 6 bases not matched to a gene. Germline CDR1 is SGDLS and CDR2 is YYNGEE. The CDR3 DNA is TGTGCCAGCAGCGTAGCTTCCGGACTAGCGGACTCCTACAATGAGCAGTTCTTC. Translating it yields CASSVASGLADSYNEQFF.

V is TRBV7-2 and J is TRBJ2-7; no clear D gene. Germline CDR1 reads SGHTA; CDR2 reads FQGNSA. CDR3 size: 13 residues. V was pared by 3 bases and J by 6 bases, with 12 bases between. The CDR3 spells CASSLAYVAEQYF. The DNA of the CDR3 is TGTGCCAGCAGCTTGGCCTACGTAGCCGAGCAGTACTTC.

V usage is TRBV4-2 and J usage is TRBJ2-7; D perhaps matches TRBD2 (7 bases). Trimming pared 3 bases from V and 3 bases from J, leaving 15 bases between. Germline-derived CDR1 and CDR2 are LGHNA and YNFKEQ. CDR3 length equals 15 residues. CDR3 DNA: TGTGCCAGCAGCCAGATTAGGGGGGGGGACTACGAGCAGTACTTC. Translated, it gives CASSQIRGGDYEQYF.

The chain carries TRBV28 and TRBJ1-5; D is possibly TRBD1 (5 bases). The V end was cut by 7 bases, the J end by 7 bases, with 14 bases between. Germline lookup yields CDR1 MDHEN and CDR2 SYDVKM. This CDR3 spans 13 amino acids. The CDR3 DNA reads TGTGCCAGCACCATTGGGGGGGGGCAGCCCCAGCATTTT. This gives the protein CASTIGGGQPQHF.

The V gene is TRBV10-3, the J gene TRBJ2-1, with 11 bases lining up with TRBD2. The CDR3 spans 17 residues. CDR1 and CDR2 (germline): ENHRY, SYGVKD. V dropped 6 bases and J dropped 2; count of bases not matched to a gene: 9. CDR3 in DNA: TGTGCCATCAGCGGCGGACTAGCGGGTCGAACCTACAATGAGCAGTTCTTC. Its translation is CAISGGLAGRTYNEQFF.

The chain recombines TRBV28 with TRBJ2-7; 10 bases fit TRBD1. This CDR3 contains 15 residues. The trim removed 6 bases at V and 3 bases at J, leaving 8 bases unmatched. CDR1 is MDHEN and CDR2 is SYDVKM in the germline V gene. DNA of the CDR3: TGTGCCAGCAGCAGCTCCGGGACAGGGGACTACGAGCAGTACTTC. It yields the protein CASSSSGTGDYEQYF.

J is TRBJ1-1 and V is TRBV30; tentatively, D is TRBD1 (6 bases). Germline CDR1 and CDR2: GTSNPN and SVGIG (reference sequence). V dropped 2 bases and J dropped 1 base, with 8 bases sitting between them. This CDR3 is 13 amino acids long. The CDR3 DNA reads TGTGCCTGGAGTTGGACAGAGAACACTGAAGCTTTCTTT. It translates to CAWSWTENTEAFF. Filled out from reference TRBV30 and TRBJ1-1, the complete variable domain reads SQTIHQWPATLVQPVGSPLSLECTVEGTSNPNLYWYRQAAGRGLQLLFYSVGIGQISSEVPQNLSASRPQDRQFILSSKKLLLSDSGFYLCAWSWTENTEAFFGQGTRLTVV.

V gene TRBV6-1 combines with J gene TRBJ1-2, with a tentative D call TRBD1 (5 bases). The germline V gene encodes CDR1 MNHNS and CDR2 SASEGT. V was cut by 3 bases and J by 8 bases, with 16 bases left in between. This CDR3 comprises 14 residues. This chain's CDR3 is CASSDNGGRDGYTF. CDR3 nucleotide sequence: TGTGCCAGCAGTGATAATGGGGGGAGGGACGGCTACACCTTC.

The V and J genes are TRBV19 and TRBJ1-2; 7 bases agree with TRBD1. From germline, CDR1 is LNHDA and CDR2 SQIVND (reference sequence). Unmatched junction bases numbered 9, after V lost 3 bases and J lost 11 bases. This CDR3 is built from 13 residues. CDR3 sequence: CASSIGQDPSYTF. Written as DNA, the CDR3 is TGTGCCAGTAGTATCGGACAGGACCCTTCTTACACCTTC.

This rearrangement joins TRBV4-3 to TRBJ1-4; D might be TRBD1 (5 bases). CDR1 and CDR2 from the germline V gene are LGHNA and YSLEER. Between the trimmed V and J ends, which lost 1 base and 6 bases, there was a span of 9 bases. This CDR3 comprises 14 residues. CDR3: CASSQALGDEKLFF. In DNA, the CDR3 is TGCGCCAGCAGCCAAGCCTTAGGGGATGAAAAACTGTTTTTT.

V is TRBV7-9 and J is TRBJ1-2; unclear D gene. V lost 3 bases to trimming and J lost 8 bases, with 10 bases between them. This CDR3 is 12 amino acids long. Per the germline V gene, CDR1 is SEHNR and CDR2 is FQNEAQ (reference sequence). The CDR3 region has the DNA TGTGCCAGCAGCTTTGAGGTGGCGGGCTACACCTTC. Protein: CASSFEVAGYTF.

The chain is built from TRBV4-1 and TRBJ1-2, with D maybe TRBD1 (6 bases). This CDR3 comprises 16 residues. The V and J ends lost 0 bases and 3 bases respectively, with 14 bases between them. Germline V lookup: CDR1 MGHRA, CDR2 YSYEKL. CDR3 sequence: CASSQDFREGDYGYTF. CDR3 in DNA: TGCGCCAGCAGCCAAGATTTTAGAGAGGGGGACTATGGCTACACCTTC.

The J gene is TRBJ1-2, the V gene TRBV14; 7 positions match TRBD1. The J segment lost 4 bases and the V segment lost 2 bases, leaving 13 bases of the junction unmatched. The CDR3 spans 17 residues. Germline V gene sequence: CDR1 SGHDN, CDR2 FVKESK. As DNA, the CDR3 is TGTGCCAGCAGCCAACACAGGGGTGCAGGGGGGCTCTATGGCTACACCTTC. It codes for CASSQHRGAGGLYGYTF.